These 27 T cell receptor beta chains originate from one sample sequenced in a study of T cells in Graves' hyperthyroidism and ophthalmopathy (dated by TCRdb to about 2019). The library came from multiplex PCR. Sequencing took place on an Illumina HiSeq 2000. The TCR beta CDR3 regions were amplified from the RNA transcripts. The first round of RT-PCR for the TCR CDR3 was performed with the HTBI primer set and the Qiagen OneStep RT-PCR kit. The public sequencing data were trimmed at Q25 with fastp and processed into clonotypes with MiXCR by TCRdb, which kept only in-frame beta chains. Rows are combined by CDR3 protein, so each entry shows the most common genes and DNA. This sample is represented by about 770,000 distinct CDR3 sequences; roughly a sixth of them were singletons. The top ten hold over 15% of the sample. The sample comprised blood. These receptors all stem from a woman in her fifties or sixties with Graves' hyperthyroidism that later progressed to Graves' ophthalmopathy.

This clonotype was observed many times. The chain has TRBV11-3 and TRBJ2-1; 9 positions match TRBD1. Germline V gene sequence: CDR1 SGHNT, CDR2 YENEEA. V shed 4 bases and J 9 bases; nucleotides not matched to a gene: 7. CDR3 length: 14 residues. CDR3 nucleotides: TGTGCCAGCAGCTCCGGGACAGGGAAGGGTGAGCAGTTCTTC. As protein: CASSSGTGKGEQFF.

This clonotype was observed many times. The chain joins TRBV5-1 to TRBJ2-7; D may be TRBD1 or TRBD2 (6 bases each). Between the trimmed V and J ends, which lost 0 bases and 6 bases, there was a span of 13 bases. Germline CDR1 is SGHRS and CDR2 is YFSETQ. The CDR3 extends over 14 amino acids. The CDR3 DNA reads TGCGCCAGCAGCTTGGAGGGGGAGGTTCGCGAGCAGTACTTC. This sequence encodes CASSLEGEVREQYF.

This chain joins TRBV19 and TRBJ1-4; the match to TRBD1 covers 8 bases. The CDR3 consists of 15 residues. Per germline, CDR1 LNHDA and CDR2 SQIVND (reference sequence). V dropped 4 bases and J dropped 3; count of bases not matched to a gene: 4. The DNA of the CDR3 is TGTGCCAGTAGTACTCAGGGGGCTGCTAATGAAAAACTGTTTTTT. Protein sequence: CASSTQGAANEKLFF.

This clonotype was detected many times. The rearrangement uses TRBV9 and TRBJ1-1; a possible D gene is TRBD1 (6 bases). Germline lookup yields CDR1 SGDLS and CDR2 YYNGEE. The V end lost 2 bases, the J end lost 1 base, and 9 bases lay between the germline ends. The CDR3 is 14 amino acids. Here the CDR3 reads CASSVGGRNTEAFF. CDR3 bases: TGTGCCAGCAGCGTTGGGGGGCGGAACACTGAAGCTTTCTTT.

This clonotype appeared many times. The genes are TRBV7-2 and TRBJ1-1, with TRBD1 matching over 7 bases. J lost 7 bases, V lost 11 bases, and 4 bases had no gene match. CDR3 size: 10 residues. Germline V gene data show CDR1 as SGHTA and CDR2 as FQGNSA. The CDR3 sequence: CARGGSEAFF. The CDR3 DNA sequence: TGTGCCCGAGGGGGCAGTGAAGCTTTCTTT.

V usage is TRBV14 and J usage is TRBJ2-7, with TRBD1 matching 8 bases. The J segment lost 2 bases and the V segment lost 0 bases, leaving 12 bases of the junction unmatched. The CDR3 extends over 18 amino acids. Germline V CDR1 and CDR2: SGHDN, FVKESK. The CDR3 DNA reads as TGTGCCAGCAGCCAAGAGTTCCCGAGGACAGGGAATACCTACGAGCAGTACTTC. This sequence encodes CASSQEFPRTGNTYEQYF. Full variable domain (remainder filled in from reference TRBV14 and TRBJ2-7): EAGVTQFPSHSVIEKGQTVTLRCDPISGHDNLYWYRRVMGKEIKFLLHFVKESKQDESGMPNNRFLAERTGGTYSTLKVQPAELEDSGVYFCASSQEFPRTGNTYEQYFGPGTRLTVT.

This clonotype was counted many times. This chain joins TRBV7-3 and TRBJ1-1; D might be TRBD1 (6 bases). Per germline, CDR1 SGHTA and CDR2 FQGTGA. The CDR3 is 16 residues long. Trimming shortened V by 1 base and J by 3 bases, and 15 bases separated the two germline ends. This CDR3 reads CASSLMGWGADTEAFF. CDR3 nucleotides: TGTGCCAGCAGCTTAATGGGTTGGGGGGCCGACACTGAAGCTTTCTTT.

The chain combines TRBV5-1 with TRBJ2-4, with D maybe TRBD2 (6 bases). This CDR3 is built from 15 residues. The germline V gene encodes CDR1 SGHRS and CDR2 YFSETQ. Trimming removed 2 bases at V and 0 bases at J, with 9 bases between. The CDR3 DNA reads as TGCGCCAGCAGCTTCGGGAGAATAGCCAAAAACATTCAGTACTTC. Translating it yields CASSFGRIAKNIQYF.

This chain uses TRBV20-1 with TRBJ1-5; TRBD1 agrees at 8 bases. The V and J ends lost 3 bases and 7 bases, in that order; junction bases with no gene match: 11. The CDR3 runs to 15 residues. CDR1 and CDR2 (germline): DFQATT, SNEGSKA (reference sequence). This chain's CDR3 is CSASAPGGAGQPQHF. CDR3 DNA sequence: TGCAGTGCTAGTGCCCCAGGGGGCGCAGGCCAGCCCCAGCATTTT.

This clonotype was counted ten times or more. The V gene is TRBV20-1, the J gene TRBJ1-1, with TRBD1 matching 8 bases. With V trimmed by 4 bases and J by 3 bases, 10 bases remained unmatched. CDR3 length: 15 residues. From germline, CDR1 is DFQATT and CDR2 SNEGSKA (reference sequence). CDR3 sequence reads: CSAIWAGGRDTEAFF. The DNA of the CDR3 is TGCAGTGCTATCTGGGCAGGGGGCAGGGACACTGAAGCTTTCTTT.

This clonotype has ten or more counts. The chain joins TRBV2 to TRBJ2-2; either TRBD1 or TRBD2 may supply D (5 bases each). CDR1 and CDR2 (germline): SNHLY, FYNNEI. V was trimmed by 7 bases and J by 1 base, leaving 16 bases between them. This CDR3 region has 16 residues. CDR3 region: CASTQLAGRNTGELFF. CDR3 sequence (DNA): TGTGCCAGCACCCAGTTGGCAGGGAGGAACACCGGGGAGCTGTTTTTT.

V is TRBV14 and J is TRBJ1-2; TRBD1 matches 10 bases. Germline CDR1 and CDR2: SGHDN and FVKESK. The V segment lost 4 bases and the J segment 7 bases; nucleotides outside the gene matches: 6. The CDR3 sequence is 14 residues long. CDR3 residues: CASSPGQGVGGYTF. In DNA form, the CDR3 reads TGTGCCAGCAGCCCCGGACAGGGGGTGGGTGGCTACACCTTC.

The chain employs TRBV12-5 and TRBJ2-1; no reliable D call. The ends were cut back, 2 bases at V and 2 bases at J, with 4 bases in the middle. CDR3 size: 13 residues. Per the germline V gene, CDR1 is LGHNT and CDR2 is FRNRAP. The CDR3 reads CASGLWAYNEQFF. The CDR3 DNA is TGTGCTAGTGGTTTGTGGGCCTACAATGAGCAGTTCTTC. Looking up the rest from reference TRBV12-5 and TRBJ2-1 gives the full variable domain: DARVTQTPRHKVTEMGQEVTMRCQPILGHNTVFWYRQTMMQGLELLAYFRNRAPLDDSGMPKDRFSAEMPDATLATLKIQPSEPRDSAVYFCASGLWAYNEQFFGPGTRLTVL.

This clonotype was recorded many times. The CDR3 region is CASSYYGYEQYF. The CDR3 DNA sequence: TGTGCCAGCAGTTACTACGGCTACGAGCAGTACTTC. The chain recombines TRBV6-2 or TRBV6-3 with TRBJ2-7; D unresolved. The CDR3 spans 12 residues. Trimming took off 1 base at V and 3 bases at J, with 4 bases between the two ends. The V gene's germline CDR1 is MNHEY and CDR2 SVGEGT.

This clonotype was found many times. The CDR3 bases are TGTGCCAGCAGTTCCCAAGGGTTTCAGGTGTTGGGAGAGACCCAGTACTTC. It encodes CASSSQGFQVLGETQYF. The chain links TRBV6-1 to TRBJ2-5; no clear D. V lost 5 bases and J 4 bases, leaving 23 bases between the germline ends. This CDR3 is 17 amino acids long. CDR1 is MNHNS, CDR2 SASEGT, per germline.

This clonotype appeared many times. CDR3 amino acids: CASSQDVVRQGYAFF. The CDR3 DNA follows: TGTGCCAGCAGCCAAGATGTGGTAAGGCAGGGGTACGCTTTCTTT. The chain is built from TRBV3-1 and TRBJ1-1; TRBD1 is a possible D gene (6 bases). The CDR3 has 15 residues. The germline gives CDR1 LGHDT, CDR2 YNNKEL (reference sequence). The germline V and J ends were trimmed by 0 bases and 11 bases, with 19 bases remaining between them.

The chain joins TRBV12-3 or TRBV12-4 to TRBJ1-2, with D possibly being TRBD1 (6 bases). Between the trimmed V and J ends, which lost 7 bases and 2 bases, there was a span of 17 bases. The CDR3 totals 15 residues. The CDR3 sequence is CASTMTGGGNYGYTF. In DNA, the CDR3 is TGTGCCAGCACAATGACAGGAGGTGGAAACTATGGCTACACCTTC.

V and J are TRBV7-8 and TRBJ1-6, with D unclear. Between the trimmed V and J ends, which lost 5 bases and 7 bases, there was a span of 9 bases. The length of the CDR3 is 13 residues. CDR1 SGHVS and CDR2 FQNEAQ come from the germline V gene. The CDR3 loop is CASSPSSNSPLHF. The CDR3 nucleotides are TGTGCCAGCAGCCCCTCTTCGAATTCACCCCTCCACTTT.

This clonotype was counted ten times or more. The CDR3 nucleotides read TGTGCCAGCAGCGTCGGTTATGGCTACACCTTC. Protein: CASSVGYGYTF. The chain has TRBV9 and TRBJ1-2, with no clear D. This CDR3 is built from 11 residues. The V and J ends lost 2 bases and 5 bases respectively, with 4 bases between them. Per germline, CDR1 SGDLS and CDR2 YYNGEE.

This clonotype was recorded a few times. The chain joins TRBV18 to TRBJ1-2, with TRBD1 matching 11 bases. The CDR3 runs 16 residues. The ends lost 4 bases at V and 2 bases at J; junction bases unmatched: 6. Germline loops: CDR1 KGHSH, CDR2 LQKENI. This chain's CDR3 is CASSLRTGGENYGYTF. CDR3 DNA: TGTGCCAGCTCACTACGGACAGGGGGCGAAAACTATGGCTACACCTTC.

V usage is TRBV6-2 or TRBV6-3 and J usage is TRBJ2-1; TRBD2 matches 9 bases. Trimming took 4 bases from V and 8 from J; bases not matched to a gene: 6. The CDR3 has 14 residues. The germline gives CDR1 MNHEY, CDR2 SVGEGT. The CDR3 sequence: CASSSAGGPHEQFF. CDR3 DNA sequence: TGTGCCAGCAGTTCTGCGGGGGGGCCACATGAGCAGTTCTTC.

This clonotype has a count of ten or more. The CDR3 nucleotides read TGTGCCAGCAGCACTAGCGGGGGGGCCAATGAGCAGTTCTTC. Its translation: CASSTSGGANEQFF. The chain is built from TRBV7-9 and TRBJ2-1; 13 positions match TRBD2. V lost 5 bases to trimming and J lost 6 bases; unmatched junction nucleotides: 1. Germline V gives CDR1 SEHNR, CDR2 FQNEAQ (reference sequence). The CDR3 is made up of 14 amino acids.

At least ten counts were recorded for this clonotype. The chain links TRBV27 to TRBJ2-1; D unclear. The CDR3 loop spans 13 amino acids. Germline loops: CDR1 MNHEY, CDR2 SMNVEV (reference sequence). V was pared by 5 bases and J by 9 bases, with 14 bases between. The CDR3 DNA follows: TGTGCCAGCAGTCCTAAGAGCAGCTCTGAGCAGTTCTTC. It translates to CASSPKSSSEQFF.

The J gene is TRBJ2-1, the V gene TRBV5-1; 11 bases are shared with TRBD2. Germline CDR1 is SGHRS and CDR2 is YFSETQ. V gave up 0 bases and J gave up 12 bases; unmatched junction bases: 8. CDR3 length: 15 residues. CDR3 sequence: CASSLGLAGGPGQFF. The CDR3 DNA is TGCGCCAGCAGCTTGGGGCTAGCGGGGGGACCTGGGCAGTTCTTC.

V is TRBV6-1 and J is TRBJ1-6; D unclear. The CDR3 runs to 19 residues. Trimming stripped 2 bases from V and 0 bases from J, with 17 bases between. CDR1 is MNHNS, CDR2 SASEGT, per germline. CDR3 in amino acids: CASSEQNFILSSYNSPLHF. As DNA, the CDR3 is TGTGCCAGCAGTGAACAGAACTTTATCTTGAGCTCCTATAATTCACCCCTCCACTTT.

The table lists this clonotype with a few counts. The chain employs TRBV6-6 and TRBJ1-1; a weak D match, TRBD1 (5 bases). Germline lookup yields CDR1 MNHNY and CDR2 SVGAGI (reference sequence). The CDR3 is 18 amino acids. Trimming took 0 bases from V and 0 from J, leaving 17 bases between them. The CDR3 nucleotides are TGTGCCAGCAGTTACTCCTTGGGACGGATCACCCTGAACACTGAAGCTTTCTTT. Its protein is CASSYSLGRITLNTEAFF.

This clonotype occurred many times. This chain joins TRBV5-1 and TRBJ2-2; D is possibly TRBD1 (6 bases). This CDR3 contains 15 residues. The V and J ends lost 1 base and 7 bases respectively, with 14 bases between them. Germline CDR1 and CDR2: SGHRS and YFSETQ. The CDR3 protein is CASSLITGMDGELFF. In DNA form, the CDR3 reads TGCGCCAGCAGCTTGATTACAGGGATGGACGGGGAGCTGTTTTTT.